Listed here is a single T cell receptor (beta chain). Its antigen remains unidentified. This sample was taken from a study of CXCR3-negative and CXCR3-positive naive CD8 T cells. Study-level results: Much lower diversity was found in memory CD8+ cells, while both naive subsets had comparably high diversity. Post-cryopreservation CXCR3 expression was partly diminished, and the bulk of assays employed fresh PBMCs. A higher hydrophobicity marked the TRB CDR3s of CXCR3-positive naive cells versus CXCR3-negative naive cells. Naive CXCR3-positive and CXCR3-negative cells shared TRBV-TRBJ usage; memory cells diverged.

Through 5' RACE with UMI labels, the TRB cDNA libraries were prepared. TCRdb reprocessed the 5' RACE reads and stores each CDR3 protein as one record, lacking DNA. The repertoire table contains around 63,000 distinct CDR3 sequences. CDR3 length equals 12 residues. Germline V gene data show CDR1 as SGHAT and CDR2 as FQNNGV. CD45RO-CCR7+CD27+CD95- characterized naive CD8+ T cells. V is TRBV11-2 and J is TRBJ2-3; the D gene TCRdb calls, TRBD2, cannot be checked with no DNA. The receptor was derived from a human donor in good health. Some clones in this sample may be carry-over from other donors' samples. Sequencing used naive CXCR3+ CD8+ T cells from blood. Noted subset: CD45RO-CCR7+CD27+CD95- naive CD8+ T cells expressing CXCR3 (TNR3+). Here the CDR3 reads CASRGEEDTQYF.